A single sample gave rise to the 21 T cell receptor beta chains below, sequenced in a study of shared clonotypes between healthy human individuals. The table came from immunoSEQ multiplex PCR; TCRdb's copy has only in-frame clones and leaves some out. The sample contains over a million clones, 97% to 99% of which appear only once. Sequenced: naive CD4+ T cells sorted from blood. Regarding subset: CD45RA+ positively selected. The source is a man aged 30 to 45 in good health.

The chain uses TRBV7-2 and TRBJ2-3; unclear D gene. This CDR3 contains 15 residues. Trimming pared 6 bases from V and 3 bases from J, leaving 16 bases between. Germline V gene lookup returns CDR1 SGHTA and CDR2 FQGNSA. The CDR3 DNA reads TGTGCCAGCAGTTCAGTTCTAATGGTAACAGATACGCAGTATTTT. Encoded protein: CASSSVLMVTDTQYF.

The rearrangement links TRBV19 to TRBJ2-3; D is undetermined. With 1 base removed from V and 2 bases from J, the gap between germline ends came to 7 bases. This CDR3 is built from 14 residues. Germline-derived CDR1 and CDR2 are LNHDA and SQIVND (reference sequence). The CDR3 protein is CASSIGPYTDTQYF. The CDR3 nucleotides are TGTGCCAGTAGTATAGGGCCATACACAGATACGCAGTATTTT.

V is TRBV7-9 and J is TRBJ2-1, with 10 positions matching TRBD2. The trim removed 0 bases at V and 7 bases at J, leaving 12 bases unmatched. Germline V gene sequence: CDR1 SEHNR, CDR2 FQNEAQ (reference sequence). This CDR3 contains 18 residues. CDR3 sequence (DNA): TGTGCCAGCAGCTTAGCGCGGTTCGCTAGCGGGGGCAAGAATGAGCAGTTCTTC. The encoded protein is CASSLARFASGGKNEQFF.

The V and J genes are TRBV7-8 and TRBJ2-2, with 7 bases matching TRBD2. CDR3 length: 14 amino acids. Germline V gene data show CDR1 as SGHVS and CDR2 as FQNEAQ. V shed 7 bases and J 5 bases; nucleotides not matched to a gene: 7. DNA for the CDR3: TGTGCCAGCATGGGAGGGAGGTCTACCGGGGAGCTGTTTTTT. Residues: CASMGGRSTGELFF.

The CDR3 is CASDPGLAGGRSSYNEQFF. In nucleotides, the CDR3 is TGCGCCAGCGACCCGGGACTAGCGGGAGGGCGGAGCTCCTACAATGAGCAGTTCTTC. The chain combines TRBV4-1 with TRBJ2-1; 16 bases fit TRBD2. Looked up from germline, CDR1 is MGHRA and CDR2 is YSYEKL. The CDR3 sequence is 19 residues long. Losses at the gene ends were 8 bases for V and 0 bases for J; bases not matched to a gene: 10.

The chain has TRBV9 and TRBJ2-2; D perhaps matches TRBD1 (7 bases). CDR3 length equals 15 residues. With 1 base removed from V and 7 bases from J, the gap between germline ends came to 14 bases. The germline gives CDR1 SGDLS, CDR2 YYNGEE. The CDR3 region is CASSVRQGGGGELFF. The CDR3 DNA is TGTGCCAGCAGCGTACGTCAGGGGGGAGGCGGGGAGCTGTTTTTT. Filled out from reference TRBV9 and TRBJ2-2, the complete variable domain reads DSGVTQTPKHLITATGQRVTLRCSPRSGDLSVYWYQQSLDQGLQFLIQYYNGEERAKGNILERFSAQQFPDLHSELNLSSLELGDSALYFCASSVRQGGGGELFFGEGSRLTVL.

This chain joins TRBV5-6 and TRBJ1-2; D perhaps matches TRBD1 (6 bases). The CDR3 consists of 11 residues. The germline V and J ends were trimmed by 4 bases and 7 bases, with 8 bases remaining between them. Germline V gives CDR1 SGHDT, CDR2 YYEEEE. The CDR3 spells CASSVQGGYTF. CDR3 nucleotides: TGTGCCAGCAGCGTACAGGGTGGCTACACCTTC.

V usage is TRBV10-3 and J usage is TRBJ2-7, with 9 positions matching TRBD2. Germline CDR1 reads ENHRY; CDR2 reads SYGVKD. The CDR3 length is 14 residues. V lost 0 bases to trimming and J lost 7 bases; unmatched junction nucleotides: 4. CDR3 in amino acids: CAISESALAGEQYF. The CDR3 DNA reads TGTGCCATCAGTGAGTCGGCGCTAGCGGGGGAGCAGTACTTC.

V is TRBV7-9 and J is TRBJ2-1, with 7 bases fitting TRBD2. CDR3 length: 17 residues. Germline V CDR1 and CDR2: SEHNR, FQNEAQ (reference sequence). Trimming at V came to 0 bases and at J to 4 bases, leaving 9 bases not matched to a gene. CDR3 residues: CASSLALGASGYNEQFF. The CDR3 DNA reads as TGTGCCAGCAGCTTAGCGCTCGGGGCTAGCGGATACAATGAGCAGTTCTTC.

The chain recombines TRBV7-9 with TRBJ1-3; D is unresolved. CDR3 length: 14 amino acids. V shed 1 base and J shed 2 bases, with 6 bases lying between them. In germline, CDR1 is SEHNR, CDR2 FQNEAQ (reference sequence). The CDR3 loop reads CASSLGATGNTIYF. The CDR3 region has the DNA TGTGCCAGCAGCTTAGGGGCAACTGGAAACACCATATATTTT.

The CDR3 protein is CASSFQETQYF. The CDR3 DNA is TGTGCCAGCAGTTTCCAAGAGACCCAGTACTTC. The chain has TRBV28 and TRBJ2-5; D is uncertain. With 3 bases removed from V and 1 base from J, the gap between germline ends came to 0 bases. Germline assignment: CDR1 MDHEN and CDR2 SYDVKM. The CDR3 is made up of 11 amino acids.

The CDR3 reads CASSVFSTSKETQYF. The CDR3 DNA is TGTGCCAGCAGCGTGTTTTCGACTAGCAAAGAGACCCAGTACTTC. This chain joins TRBV9 and TRBJ2-5; 7 bases align to TRBD2. Losses at the gene ends were 2 bases for V and 3 bases for J; bases not matched to a gene: 7. This CDR3 comprises 15 residues. The germline gives CDR1 SGDLS, CDR2 YYNGEE. The whole variable domain, remainder taken from reference TRBV9 and TRBJ2-5, is DSGVTQTPKHLITATGQRVTLRCSPRSGDLSVYWYQQSLDQGLQFLIQYYNGEERAKGNILERFSAQQFPDLHSELNLSSLELGDSALYFCASSVFSTSKETQYFGPGTRLLVL.

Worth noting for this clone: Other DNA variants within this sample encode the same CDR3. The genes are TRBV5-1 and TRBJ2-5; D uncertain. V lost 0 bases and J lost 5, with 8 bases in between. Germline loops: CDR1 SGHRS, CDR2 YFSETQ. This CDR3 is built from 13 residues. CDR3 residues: CASSLGRKETQYF. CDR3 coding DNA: TGCGCCAGCAGCTTGGGCCGAAAGGAGACCCAGTACTTC.

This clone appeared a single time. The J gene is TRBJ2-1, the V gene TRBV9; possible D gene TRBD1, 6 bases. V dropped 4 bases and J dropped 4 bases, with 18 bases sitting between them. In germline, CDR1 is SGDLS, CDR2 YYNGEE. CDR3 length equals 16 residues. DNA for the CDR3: TGTGCCAGCAGCAGGTTCTTCCGGGACAAATACAATGAGCAGTTCTTC. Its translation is CASSRFFRDKYNEQFF.

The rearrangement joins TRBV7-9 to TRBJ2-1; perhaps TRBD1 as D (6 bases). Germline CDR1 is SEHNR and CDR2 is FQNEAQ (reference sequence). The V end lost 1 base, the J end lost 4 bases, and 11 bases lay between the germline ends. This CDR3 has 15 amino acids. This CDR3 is CASSLEGGPYNEQFF. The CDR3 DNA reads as TGTGCCAGCAGCTTAGAAGGGGGACCTTACAATGAGCAGTTCTTC.

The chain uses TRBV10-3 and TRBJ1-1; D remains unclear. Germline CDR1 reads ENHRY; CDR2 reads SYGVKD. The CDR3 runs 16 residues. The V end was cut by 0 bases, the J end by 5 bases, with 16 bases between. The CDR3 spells CAISESNTLLRTEAFF. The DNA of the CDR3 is TGTGCCATCAGTGAGTCGAATACCCTTTTACGGACTGAAGCTTTCTTT.

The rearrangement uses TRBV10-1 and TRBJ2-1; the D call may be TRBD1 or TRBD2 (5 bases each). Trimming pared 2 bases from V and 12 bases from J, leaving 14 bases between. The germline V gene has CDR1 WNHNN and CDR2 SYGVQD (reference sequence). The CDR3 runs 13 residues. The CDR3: CASSEIGTTPQFF. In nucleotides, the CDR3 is TGCGCCAGCAGTGAGATCGGGACGACTCCGCAGTTCTTC.

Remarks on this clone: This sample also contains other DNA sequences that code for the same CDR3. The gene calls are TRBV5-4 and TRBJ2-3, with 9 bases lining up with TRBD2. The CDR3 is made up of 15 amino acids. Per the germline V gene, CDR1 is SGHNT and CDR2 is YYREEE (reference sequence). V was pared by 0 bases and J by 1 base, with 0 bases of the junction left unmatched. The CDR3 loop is CASSLGGGGTDTQYF. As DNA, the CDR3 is TGTGCCAGCAGCTTGGGCGGGGGGGGCACAGATACGCAGTATTTT.

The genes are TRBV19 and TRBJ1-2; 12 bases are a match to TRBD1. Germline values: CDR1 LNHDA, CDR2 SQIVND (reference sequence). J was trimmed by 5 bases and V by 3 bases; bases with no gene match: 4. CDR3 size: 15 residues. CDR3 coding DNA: TGTGCCAGTAGTATCGGGACAGGGGGCTTGTATGGCTACACCTTC. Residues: CASSIGTGGLYGYTF.

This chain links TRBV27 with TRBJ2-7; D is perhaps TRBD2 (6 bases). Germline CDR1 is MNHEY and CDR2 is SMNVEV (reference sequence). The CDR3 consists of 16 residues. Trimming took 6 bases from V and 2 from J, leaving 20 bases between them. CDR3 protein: CASSREWATATYEQYF. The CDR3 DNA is TGTGCCAGCAGCCGGGAGTGGGCTACCGCAACCTACGAGCAGTACTTC.

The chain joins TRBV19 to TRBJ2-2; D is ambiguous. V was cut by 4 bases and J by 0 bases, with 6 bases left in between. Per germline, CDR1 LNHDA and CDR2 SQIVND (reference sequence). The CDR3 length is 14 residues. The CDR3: CASSNTPNTGELFF. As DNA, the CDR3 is TGTGCCAGTAGTAATACTCCGAACACCGGGGAGCTGTTTTTT.